This T cell receptor beta chain originates from a study of technical replicates of blood from a few donors. Trimming pared 6 bases from V and 10 bases from J, leaving 19 bases between. The CDR3 extends over 14 amino acids. Germline CDR1 reads MNHEY; CDR2 reads SVGAGI. Sequencing was performed with immunoSEQ multiplex PCR; in TCRdb, only in-frame clones are kept and a portion is missing. The repertoire holds around 76,000 clones, with roughly 89% as singletons. The chain is built from TRBV6-5 and TRBJ2-1; TRBD1 might be the D (6 bases). The sample was T cells isolated from PBMCs. This clonotype was obtained from a human donor in good health. Here the CDR3 DNA reads TGTGCCAGCAGAAATCCTACAGGGACGAGAGAGCAGTTCTTC. Its translation: CASRNPTGTREQFF.